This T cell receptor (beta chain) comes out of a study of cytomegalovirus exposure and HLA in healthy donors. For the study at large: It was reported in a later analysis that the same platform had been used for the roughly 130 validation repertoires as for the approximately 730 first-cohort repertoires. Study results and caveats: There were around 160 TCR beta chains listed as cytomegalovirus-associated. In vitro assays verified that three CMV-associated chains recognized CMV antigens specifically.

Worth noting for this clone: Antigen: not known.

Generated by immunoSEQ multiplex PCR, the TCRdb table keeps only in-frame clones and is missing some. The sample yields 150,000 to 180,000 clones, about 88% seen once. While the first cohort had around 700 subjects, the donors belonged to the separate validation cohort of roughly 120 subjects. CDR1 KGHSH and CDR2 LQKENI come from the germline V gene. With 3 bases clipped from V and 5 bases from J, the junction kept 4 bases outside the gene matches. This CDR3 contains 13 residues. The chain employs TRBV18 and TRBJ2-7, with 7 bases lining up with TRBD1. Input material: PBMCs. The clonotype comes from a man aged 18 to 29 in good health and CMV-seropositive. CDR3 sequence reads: CASSPDRSDEQYF. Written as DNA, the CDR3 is TGTGCCAGCTCACCGGACAGGTCCGACGAGCAGTACTTC.